The T cell receptor (beta chain) described here comes from a study of blood T cell repertoires in COVID-19. Turning to the study itself: T cells, B-cell-depleted T cells, or PBMCs supplied cDNA or gDNA.

Profiling relied on immunoSEQ multiplex PCR, and the TCRdb table lists in-frame clones only, not all of them. The table has approximately 90,000 clones, roughly three quarters seen once; the top ten hold 11%. V was clipped by 8 bases and J by 4 bases; unmatched bases: 7. The CDR3 spans 13 residues. Germline V gives CDR1 LNHNV, CDR2 YYDKDF (reference sequence). This receptor was taken from a man in his 70s with acute or convalescent COVID-19. The sample comprised peripheral blood. The gene calls are TRBV15 and TRBJ1-2; 7 bases match TRBD1. The CDR3 sequence is CATGRGTVYGYTF. In DNA, the CDR3 is TGTGCCACCGGCCGCGGGACAGTCTATGGCTACACCTTC.